This TCR beta chain was retrieved from a study of T cells after yellow fever vaccination. Background on the study: For low cell numbers, libraries were made with SMART-Seq v4 Ultra Low Input. Whole-study results and caveats: The secondary response was weaker, and its peak arrived faster, on day 5 versus 15. Post-booster repertoires contained most primary-vaccination clones again (about 95% CD4, approximately 88% CD8).

They built TCR cDNA with 5'RACE template switching, a step that put in a universal primer site and UMIs. TCRdb passed the 5' RACE reads through MiXCR, listing each CDR3 protein once. The sample has 500,000 to 650,000 distinct CDR3 sequences; approximately 13% are singletons. This clonotype was counted ten times or more. The antigen is unknown. CDR3 length equals 13 residues. Trimming left V 0 bases short and J 2 bases short, with 6 bases between. Germline values: CDR1 SGHRS, CDR2 YFSETQ. The chain joins TRBV5-1 to TRBJ2-7, with D unclear. Sequencing used PBMCs, obtained on the day of the yellow fever booster vaccination. This sequence was found in a man aged 25-40 years who received the YFV17D yellow fever vaccine. The chain's CDR3 is CASSLGTPYEQYF. The CDR3 DNA follows: TGCGCCAGCAGCTTGGGGACCCCCTACGAGCAGTACTTC.